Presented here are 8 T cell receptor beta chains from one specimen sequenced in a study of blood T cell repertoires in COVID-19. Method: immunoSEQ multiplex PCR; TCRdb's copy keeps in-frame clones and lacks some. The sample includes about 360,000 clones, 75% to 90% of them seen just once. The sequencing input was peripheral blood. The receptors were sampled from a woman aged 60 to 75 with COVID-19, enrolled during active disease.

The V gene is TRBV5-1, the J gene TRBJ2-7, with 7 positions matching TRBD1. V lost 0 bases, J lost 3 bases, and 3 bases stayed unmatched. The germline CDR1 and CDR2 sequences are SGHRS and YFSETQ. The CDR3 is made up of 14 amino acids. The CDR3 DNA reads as TGCGCCAGCAGCTTGGCGGGACAGATCTACGAGCAGTACTTC. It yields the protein CASSLAGQIYEQYF.

The CDR3 DNA is TGCAGTGCTAGTAGGCTAGCGGGGAACTACGAGCAGTACTTC. Translation: CSASRLAGNYEQYF. The chain couples TRBV20-1 to TRBJ2-7, with TRBD2 matching over 9 bases. The length of the CDR3 is 14 residues. Losses at the gene ends were 3 bases for V and 3 bases for J; bases not matched to a gene: 6. Germline CDR1 is DFQATT and CDR2 is SNEGSKA (reference sequence).

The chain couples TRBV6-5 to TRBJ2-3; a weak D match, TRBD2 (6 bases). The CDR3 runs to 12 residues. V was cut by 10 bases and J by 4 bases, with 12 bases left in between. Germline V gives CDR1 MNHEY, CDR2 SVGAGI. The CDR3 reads CAIGRGADTQYF. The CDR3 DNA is TGTGCCATTGGGCGGGGAGCAGATACGCAGTATTTT.

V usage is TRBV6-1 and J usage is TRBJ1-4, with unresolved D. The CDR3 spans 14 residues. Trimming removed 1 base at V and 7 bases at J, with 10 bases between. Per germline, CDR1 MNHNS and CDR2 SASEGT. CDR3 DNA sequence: TGTGCCAGCAGTGAAGTAACTGCCGTTGAAAAACTGTTTTTT. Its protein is CASSEVTAVEKLFF.

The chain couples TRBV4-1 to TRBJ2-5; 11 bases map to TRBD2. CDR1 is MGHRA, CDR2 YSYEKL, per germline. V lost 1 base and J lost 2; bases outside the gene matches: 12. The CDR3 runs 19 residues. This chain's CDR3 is CASSQVLGALAGEQETQYF. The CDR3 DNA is TGCGCCAGCAGCCAAGTTCTAGGGGCACTAGCGGGGGAACAAGAGACCCAGTACTTC.

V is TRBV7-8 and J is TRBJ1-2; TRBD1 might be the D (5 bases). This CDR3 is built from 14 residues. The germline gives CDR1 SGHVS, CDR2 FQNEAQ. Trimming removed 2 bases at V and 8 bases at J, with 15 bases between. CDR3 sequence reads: CASSLLRQGGGYTF. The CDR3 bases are TGTGCCAGCAGCTTACTCCGGCAGGGAGGCGGCTACACCTTC.

This CDR3 reads CASSVETSGPNNEQFF. The CDR3 nucleotides read TGTGCCAGCAGCGTAGAGACTAGCGGGCCTAACAATGAGCAGTTCTTC. The chain recombines TRBV9 with TRBJ2-1; 10 positions agree with TRBD2. The ends lost 0 bases at V and 5 bases at J; junction bases unmatched: 5. Germline values: CDR1 SGDLS, CDR2 YYNGEE. This CDR3 comprises 16 residues.

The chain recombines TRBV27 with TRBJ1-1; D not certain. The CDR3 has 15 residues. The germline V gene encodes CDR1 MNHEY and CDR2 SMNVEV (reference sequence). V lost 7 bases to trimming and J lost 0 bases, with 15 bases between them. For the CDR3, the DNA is TGTGCCAGCAAGGTGTGGGCGGGGATGAACACTGAAGCTTTCTTT. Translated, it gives CASKVWAGMNTEAFF.